This entry features one T cell receptor beta chain sequence. These data are taken from a study of OX40 agonist ivuxolimab in advanced cancers. As for the study in general: Three patients responded partially, comprising one with hepatocellular carcinoma and two with cutaneous melanoma.

With V trimmed by 2 bases and J by 2 bases, 3 bases remained unmatched. CDR3 length: 14 residues. Germline CDR1 is SGHRS and CDR2 is YFSETQ. Only in-frame clones appear in the TCRdb table, and some are missing; sequencing was by immunoSEQ multiplex PCR. This table has tens of thousands of clones, about 90% appearing once. The clonotype originates from an adult with an advanced solid tumor such as melanoma, head and neck, liver or kidney cancer. The chain links TRBV5-1 to TRBJ2-5, with TRBD1 identical over 7 bases. Sequencing was performed on CD4+ or CD8+ T cells sorted from blood, taken in a trial of the OX40 agonist ivuxolimab. The CDR3 spells CASSFTGVQETQYF. The CDR3 DNA follows: TGCGCCAGCAGCTTCACAGGGGTACAAGAGACCCAGTACTTC. The full variable domain, in which reference TRBV5-1 and TRBJ2-5 provide the parts outside the CDR3, is KAGVTQTPRYLIKTRGQQVTLSCSPISGHRSVSWYQQTPGQGLQFLFEYFSETQRNKGNFPGRFSGRQFSNSRSEMNVSTLELGDSALYLCASSFTGVQETQYFGPGTRLLVL.